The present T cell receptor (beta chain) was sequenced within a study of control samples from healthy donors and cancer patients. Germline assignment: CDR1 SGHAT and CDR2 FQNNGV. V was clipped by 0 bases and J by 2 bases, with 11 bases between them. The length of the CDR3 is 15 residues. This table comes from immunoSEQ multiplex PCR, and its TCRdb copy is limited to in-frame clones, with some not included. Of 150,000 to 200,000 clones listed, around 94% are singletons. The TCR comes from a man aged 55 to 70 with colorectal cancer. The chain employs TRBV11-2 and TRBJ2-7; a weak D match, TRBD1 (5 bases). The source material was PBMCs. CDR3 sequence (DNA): TGTGCCAGCAGCTTAGATTTAGGGGCTACCTACGAGCAGTACTTC. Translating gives CASSLDLGATYEQYF.